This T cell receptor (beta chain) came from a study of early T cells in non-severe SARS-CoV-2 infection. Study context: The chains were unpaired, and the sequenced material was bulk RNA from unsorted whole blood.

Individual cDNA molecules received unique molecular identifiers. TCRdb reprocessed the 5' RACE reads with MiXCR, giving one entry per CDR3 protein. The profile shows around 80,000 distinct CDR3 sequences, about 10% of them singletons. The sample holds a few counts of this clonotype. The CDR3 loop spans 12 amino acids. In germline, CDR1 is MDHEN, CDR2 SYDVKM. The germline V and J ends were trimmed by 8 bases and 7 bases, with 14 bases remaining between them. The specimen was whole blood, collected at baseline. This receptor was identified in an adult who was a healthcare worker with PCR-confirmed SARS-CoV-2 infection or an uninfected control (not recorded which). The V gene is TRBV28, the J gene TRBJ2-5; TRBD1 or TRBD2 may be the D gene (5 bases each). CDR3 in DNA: TGTGCCAGCGCTGACCCGGGGCGGACCCAGTACTTC. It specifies CASADPGRTQYF.